This T cell receptor beta chain was found in a study of blood T cell repertoires in COVID-19. The CDR3 has 12 amino acids. V was clipped by 7 bases and J by 3 bases; unmatched bases: 0. Looked up from germline, CDR1 is KGHDR and CDR2 is SFDVKD. Using immunoSEQ multiplex PCR, the repertoire was profiled, and TCRdb retains in-frame clones only, with some absent. The sample records 200,000 to 300,000 clones, approximately 85% being singletons. Sequencing used peripheral blood. This chain connects TRBV24-1 to TRBJ2-3, with TRBD2 identical over 7 bases. This receptor was taken from a man aged 45-65 years with COVID-19, enrolled during active disease. Here the CDR3 reads CATSGGTDTQYF. The CDR3 DNA reads as TGTGCCACCAGCGGGGGGACAGATACGCAGTATTTT.